These 15 T cell receptor beta chains were all obtained from the same sample, sequenced in a study of blood T cell repertoires in COVID-19. Method: immunoSEQ multiplex PCR; TCRdb's copy keeps in-frame clones and lacks some. The sample holds roughly 39,000 clones; 85% are singletons and the top ten take about 9.3%. Sequences were obtained from peripheral blood. Source of these receptors: a human donor in a cohort sampled during active COVID-19.

The CDR3 sequence is CASSISPGQGTEAFF. CDR3 coding DNA: TGCGCCAGCAGCATCTCTCCGGGACAGGGGACTGAAGCTTTCTTT. The J gene is TRBJ1-1, the V gene TRBV5-1, with 10 bases identical to TRBD1. The V gene end was trimmed by 4 bases and the J gene end by 5 bases; junction bases not matched to a gene: 8. This CDR3 is built from 15 residues. Germline loops: CDR1 SGHRS, CDR2 YFSETQ.

The gene calls are TRBV3-1 (or the pseudogene TRBV3-2) and TRBJ1-4; 8 bases fit TRBD1. The CDR3 is 14 amino acids. V dropped 4 bases and J dropped 10; count of bases not matched to a gene: 8. Germline lookup yields CDR1 LGHDT and CDR2 YNNKEL (reference sequence). The CDR3 sequence: CASSRTPDRVKLFF. CDR3 DNA: TGTGCCAGCAGCCGCACGCCGGACAGGGTAAAACTGTTTTTT.

The chain combines TRBV18 with TRBJ2-1; 9 positions match TRBD1. This CDR3 is 15 amino acids long. V lost 3 bases and J lost 4; bases outside the gene matches: 4. Per the germline V gene, CDR1 is KGHSH and CDR2 is LQKENI. CDR3 protein: CASSPPGTGYNEQFF. In DNA form, the CDR3 reads TGTGCCAGCTCACCCCCCGGGACAGGGTACAATGAGCAGTTCTTC.

The chain couples TRBV28 to TRBJ2-6; D gene unclear. CDR3 size: 16 residues. V gave up 2 bases and J gave up 0 bases, with 8 bases separating them. CDR1 and CDR2 from the germline V gene are MDHEN and SYDVKM. This CDR3 is CASSLPELSGANVLTF. The DNA of the CDR3 is TGTGCCAGCAGTTTACCTGAACTCTCTGGGGCCAACGTCCTGACTTTC.

The J gene is TRBJ1-2, the V gene TRBV6-5; 7 bases are shared with TRBD1. V lost 2 bases to trimming and J lost 5 bases; unmatched junction nucleotides: 5. The CDR3 has 14 amino acids. Looked up from germline, CDR1 is MNHEY and CDR2 is SVGAGI. CDR3 nucleotide sequence: TGTGCCAGCAGTTACAAAGGGGGCGGATATGGCTACACCTTC. Protein: CASSYKGGGYGYTF.

The chain has TRBV4-1 and TRBJ2-5; TRBD2 matches at 10 bases. The CDR3 has 19 residues. Germline CDR1 reads MGHRA; CDR2 reads YSYEKL. J gave up 5 bases and V 3 bases, and 18 bases lay outside the gene matches. The CDR3 reads CASSHFPLAGVTGRETQYF. DNA of the CDR3: TGCGCCAGCAGCCATTTCCCCCTAGCGGGAGTCACGGGGCGGGAGACCCAGTACTTC.

This clone showed up just once. The chain uses TRBV9 and TRBJ2-5; D may be TRBD2 (5 bases). CDR1 and CDR2 from the germline V gene are SGDLS and YYNGEE. V was clipped by 0 bases and J by 5 bases, with 11 bases between them. This CDR3 spans 14 amino acids. The CDR3 sequence is CASSVGGSRETQYF. For the CDR3, the DNA is TGTGCCAGCAGCGTAGGAGGGTCTCGGGAGACCCAGTACTTC.

This sequence joins TRBV28 and TRBJ2-5; the match to TRBD2 covers 10 bases. Per the germline V gene, CDR1 is MDHEN and CDR2 is SYDVKM. CDR3 length equals 13 residues. V trimming: 7 bases; J trimming: 7 bases; junction bases outside the gene matches: 6. CDR3 in amino acids: CASTPSGSLTQYF. CDR3 in DNA: TGTGCCAGCACCCCTAGCGGGAGTCTGACCCAGTACTTC.

This chain connects TRBV25-1 to TRBJ1-4, with 8 bases that match TRBD1. The CDR3 runs 15 residues. Germline CDR1 MGHDK, CDR2 SYGVNS. J was trimmed by 7 bases and V by 3 bases; bases with no gene match: 7. The CDR3 loop is CASSDPVTGAEKLFF. The CDR3 DNA reads TGTGCCAGCAGTGACCCCGTGACAGGGGCTGAAAAACTGTTTTTT.

The rearrangement links TRBV6-5 to TRBJ1-4; a weak D match, TRBD1 (5 bases). This CDR3 has 14 residues. V was cut by 2 bases and J by 16 bases, with 20 bases left in between. CDR1 and CDR2 from the germline V gene are MNHEY and SVGAGI. The CDR3 DNA reads as TGTGCCAGCAGTTACGAAAGTGGCGACAGTTTCAAGTTTTTT. Translation gives CASSYESGDSFKFF.

This chain joins TRBV5-4 and TRBJ2-2, with 12 positions matching TRBD1. J gave up 7 bases and V 4 bases, and 8 bases lay outside the gene matches. The CDR3 runs 16 residues. Germline V CDR1 and CDR2: SGHNT, YYREEE (reference sequence). CDR3 DNA sequence: TGTGCCAGCAGCCGGTCGGGACAGGGGGCAGTCGGGGAGCTGTTTTTT. It codes for CASSRSGQGAVGELFF.

V and J are TRBV19 and TRBJ1-6; D remains ambiguous. This CDR3 comprises 13 residues. V was clipped by 5 bases and J by 10 bases, with 12 bases between them. Germline CDR1 is LNHDA and CDR2 is SQIVND (reference sequence). CDR3 in DNA: TGTGCCAGTAGTTCGGAGCTCTCCTCACCCCTCCACTTT. It codes for CASSSELSSPLHF.

With regard to this clone: The same CDR3 is also encoded by other DNA sequences in this sample. The chain uses TRBV3-1 (or the pseudogene TRBV3-2) and TRBJ2-7; 7 nucleotides align to TRBD2. CDR3 length equals 12 residues. Per germline, CDR1 LGHDT and CDR2 YNNKEL (reference sequence). V lost 1 base and J lost 6; bases outside the gene matches: 0. CDR3 nucleotides: TGTGCCAGCAGCCAAGGGGGGGGCGAGCAGTACTTC. This sequence encodes CASSQGGGEQYF.

V gene TRBV5-1 combines with J gene TRBJ2-3, with 7 bases aligning to TRBD1. The CDR3 runs to 15 residues. V lost 2 bases, J lost 1 base, and 4 bases stayed unmatched. The germline CDR1 and CDR2 sequences are SGHRS and YFSETQ. CDR3 residues: CASSLGGAGTDTQYF. The DNA of the CDR3 is TGCGCCAGCAGCTTAGGGGGCGCGGGCACAGATACGCAGTATTTT.

This clone was seen a single time. The chain joins TRBV2 to TRBJ2-5, with 10 bases identical to TRBD2. This CDR3 has 14 residues. The germline gives CDR1 SNHLY, CDR2 FYNNEI. J was trimmed by 4 bases and V by 6 bases; bases with no gene match: 5. CDR3 DNA: TGTGCCAGCAGGCGCCTAGCGGGAGTAGAGACCCAGTACTTC. This codes for CASRRLAGVETQYF.